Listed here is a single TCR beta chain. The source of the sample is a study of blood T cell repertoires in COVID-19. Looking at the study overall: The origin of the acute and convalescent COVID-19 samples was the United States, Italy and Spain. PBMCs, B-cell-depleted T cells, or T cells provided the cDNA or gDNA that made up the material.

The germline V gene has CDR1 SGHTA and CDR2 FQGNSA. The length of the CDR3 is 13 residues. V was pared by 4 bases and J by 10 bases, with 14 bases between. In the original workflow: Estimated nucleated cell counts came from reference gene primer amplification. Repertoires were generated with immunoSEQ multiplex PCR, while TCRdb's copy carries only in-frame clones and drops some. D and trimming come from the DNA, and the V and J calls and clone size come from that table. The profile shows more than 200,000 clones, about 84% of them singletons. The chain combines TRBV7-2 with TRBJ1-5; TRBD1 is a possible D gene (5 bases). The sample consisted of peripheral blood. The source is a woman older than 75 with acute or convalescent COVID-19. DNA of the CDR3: TGTGCCAGCAGCTCGGGGGGAATTTTACCCCAGCATTTT. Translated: CASSSGGILPQHF.